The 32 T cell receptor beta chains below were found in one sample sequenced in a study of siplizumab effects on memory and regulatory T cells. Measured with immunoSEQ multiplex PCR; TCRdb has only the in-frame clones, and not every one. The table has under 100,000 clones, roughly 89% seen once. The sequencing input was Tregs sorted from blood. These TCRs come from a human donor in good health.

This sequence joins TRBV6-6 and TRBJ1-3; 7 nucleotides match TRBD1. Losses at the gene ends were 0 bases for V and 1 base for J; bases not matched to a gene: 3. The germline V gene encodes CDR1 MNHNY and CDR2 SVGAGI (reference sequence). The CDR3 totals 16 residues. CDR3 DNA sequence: TGTGCCAGCAGTTACTCTGCACAGGGGTCTGGAAACACCATATATTTT. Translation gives CASSYSAQGSGNTIYF.

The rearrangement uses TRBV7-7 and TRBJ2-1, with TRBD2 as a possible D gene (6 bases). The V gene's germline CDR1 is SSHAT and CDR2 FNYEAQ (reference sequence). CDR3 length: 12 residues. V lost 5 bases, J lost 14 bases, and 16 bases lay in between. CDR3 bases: TGTGCCAGCAGCGGAGGGGACGGTTTAAAGTTCTTC. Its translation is CASSGGDGLKFF. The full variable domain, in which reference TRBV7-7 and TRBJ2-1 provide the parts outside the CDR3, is GAGVSQSPRYKVTKRGQDVTLRCDPISSHATLYWYQQALGQGPEFLTYFNYEAQPDKSGLPSDRFSAERPEGSISTLTIQRTEQRDSAMYRCASSGGDGLKFFGPGTRLTVL.

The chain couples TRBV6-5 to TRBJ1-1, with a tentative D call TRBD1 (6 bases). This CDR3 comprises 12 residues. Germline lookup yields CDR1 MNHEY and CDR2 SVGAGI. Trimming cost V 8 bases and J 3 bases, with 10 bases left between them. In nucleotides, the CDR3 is TGTGCCAGCGGAAGGGGGGACACTGAAGCTTTCTTT. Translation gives CASGRGDTEAFF.

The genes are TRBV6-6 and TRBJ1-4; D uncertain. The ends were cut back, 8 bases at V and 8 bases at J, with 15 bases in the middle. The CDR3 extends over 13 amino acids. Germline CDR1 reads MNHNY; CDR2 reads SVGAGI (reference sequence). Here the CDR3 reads CASQVQREEKLFF. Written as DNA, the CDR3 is TGTGCCAGCCAGGTACAGAGAGAGGAAAAACTGTTTTTT.

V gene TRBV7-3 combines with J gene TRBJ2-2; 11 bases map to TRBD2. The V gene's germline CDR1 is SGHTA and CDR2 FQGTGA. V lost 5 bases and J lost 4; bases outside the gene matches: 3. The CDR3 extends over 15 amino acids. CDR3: CASSVGLAGTGELFF. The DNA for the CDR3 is TGTGCCAGCAGCGTCGGACTAGCGGGCACCGGGGAGCTGTTTTTT.

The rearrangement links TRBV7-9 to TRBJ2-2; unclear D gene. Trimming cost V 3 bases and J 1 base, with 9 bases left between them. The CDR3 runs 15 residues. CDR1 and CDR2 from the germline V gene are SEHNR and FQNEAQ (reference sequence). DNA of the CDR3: TGTGCCAGCAGCTTTGGCACACTGAACACCGGGGAGCTGTTTTTT. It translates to CASSFGTLNTGELFF.

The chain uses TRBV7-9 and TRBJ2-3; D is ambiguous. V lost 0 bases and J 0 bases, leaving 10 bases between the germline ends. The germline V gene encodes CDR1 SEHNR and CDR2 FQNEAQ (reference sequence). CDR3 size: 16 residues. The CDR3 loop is CASSLAISSSTDTQYF. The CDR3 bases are TGTGCCAGCAGCTTAGCGATCAGCTCTAGCACAGATACGCAGTATTTT. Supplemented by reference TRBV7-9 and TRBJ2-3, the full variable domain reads DTGVSQNPRHKITKRGQNVTFRCDPISEHNRLYWYRQTLGQGPEFLTYFQNEAQLEKSRLLSDRFSAERPKGSFSTLEIQRTEQGDSAMYLCASSLAISSSTDTQYFGPGTRLTVL.

CDR3 protein: CATTEGTGGGGYTF. CDR3 sequence (DNA): TGTGCCACCACCGAAGGGACAGGGGGGGGAGGCTACACCTTC. This sequence joins TRBV6-5 and TRBJ1-2; 11 bases are a match to TRBD1. This CDR3 comprises 14 residues. V shed 10 bases, J shed 8 bases, and the junction held 12 bases outside the gene matches. Per the germline V gene, CDR1 is MNHEY and CDR2 is SVGAGI.

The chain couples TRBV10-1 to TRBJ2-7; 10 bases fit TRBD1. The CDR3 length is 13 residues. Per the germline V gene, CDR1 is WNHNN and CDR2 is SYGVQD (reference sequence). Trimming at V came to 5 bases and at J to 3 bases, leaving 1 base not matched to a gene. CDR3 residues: CASSRTGGYEQYF. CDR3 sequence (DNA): TGCGCCAGCAGTAGGACAGGGGGCTACGAGCAGTACTTC.

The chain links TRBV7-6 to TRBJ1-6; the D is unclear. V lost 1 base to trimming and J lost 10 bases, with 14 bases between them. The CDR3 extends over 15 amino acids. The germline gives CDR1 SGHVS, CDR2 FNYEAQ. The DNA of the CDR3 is TGTGCCAGCAGCTTAGTATCGGGGAACCTCTCACCCCTCCACTTT. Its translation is CASSLVSGNLSPLHF.

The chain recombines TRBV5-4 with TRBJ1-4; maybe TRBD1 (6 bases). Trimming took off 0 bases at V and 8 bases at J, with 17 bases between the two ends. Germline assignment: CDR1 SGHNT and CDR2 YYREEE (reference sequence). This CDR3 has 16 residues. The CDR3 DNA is TGTGCCAGCAGCTTGGTGGCGGGGGGCCAAGGGGAAAAACTGTTTTTT. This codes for CASSLVAGGQGEKLFF.

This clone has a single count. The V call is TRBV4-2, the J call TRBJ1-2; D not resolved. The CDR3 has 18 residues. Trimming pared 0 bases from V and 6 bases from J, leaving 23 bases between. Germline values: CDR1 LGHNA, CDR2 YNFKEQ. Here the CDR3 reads CASSQESLSGSSVHGYTF. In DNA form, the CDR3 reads TGTGCCAGCAGCCAAGAAAGCCTGTCGGGAAGTAGTGTACATGGCTACACCTTC.

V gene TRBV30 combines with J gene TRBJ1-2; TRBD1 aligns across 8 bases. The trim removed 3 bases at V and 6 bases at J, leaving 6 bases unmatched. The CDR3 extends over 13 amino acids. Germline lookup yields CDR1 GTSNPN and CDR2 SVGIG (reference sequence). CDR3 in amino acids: CAWSHGQGHGYTF. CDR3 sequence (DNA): TGTGCCTGGAGCCACGGACAGGGTCATGGCTACACCTTC.

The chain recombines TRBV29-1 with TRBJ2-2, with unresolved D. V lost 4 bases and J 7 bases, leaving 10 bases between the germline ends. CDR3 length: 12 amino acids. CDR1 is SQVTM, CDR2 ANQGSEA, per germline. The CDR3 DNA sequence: TGCAGCGTTGGGTTGCCTATCGGGGAGCTGTTTTTT. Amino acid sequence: CSVGLPIGELFF.

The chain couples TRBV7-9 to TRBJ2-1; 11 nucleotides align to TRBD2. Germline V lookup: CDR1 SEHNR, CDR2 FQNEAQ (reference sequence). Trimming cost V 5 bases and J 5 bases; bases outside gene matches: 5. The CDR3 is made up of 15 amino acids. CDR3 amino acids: CASSLLAGANNEQFF. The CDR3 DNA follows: TGTGCCAGCAGCCTACTAGCGGGGGCCAACAATGAGCAGTTCTTC.

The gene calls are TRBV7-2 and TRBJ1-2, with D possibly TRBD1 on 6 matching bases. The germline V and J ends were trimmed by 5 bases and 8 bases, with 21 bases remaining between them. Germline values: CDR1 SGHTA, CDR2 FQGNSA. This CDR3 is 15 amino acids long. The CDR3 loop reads CASSPDSLRPGGYTF. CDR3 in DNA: TGTGCCAGCAGCCCGGACAGCCTCAGGCCGGGCGGCTACACCTTC.

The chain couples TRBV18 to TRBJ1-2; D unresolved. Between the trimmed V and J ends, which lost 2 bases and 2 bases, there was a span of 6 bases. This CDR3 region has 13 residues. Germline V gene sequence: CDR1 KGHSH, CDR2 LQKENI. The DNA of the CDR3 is TGTGCCAGCTCACCAGGATTCAACTATGGCTACACCTTC. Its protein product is CASSPGFNYGYTF.

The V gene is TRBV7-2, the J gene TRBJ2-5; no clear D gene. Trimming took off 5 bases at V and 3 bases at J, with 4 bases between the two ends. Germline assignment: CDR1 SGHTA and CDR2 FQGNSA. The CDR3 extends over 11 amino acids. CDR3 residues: CASSVKETQYF. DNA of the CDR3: TGTGCCAGCAGCGTAAAAGAGACCCAGTACTTC.

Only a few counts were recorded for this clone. CDR3 sequence: CASSPTGNTEAFF. CDR3 nucleotide sequence: TGTGCCAGCTCACCGACCGGGAACACTGAAGCTTTCTTT. The rearrangement links TRBV18 to TRBJ1-1; D call uncertain. CDR1 and CDR2 from the germline V gene are KGHSH and LQKENI. The CDR3 spans 13 residues. Trimming pared 3 bases from V and 1 base from J, leaving 6 bases between.

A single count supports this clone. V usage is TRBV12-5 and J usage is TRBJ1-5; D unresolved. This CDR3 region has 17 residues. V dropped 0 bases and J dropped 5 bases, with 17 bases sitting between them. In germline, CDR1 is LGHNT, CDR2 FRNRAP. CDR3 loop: CASGLVLGQTMHQPQHF. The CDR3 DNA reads TGTGCTAGTGGTTTGGTACTCGGTCAGACTATGCATCAGCCCCAGCATTTT.

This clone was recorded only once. CDR3 DNA sequence: TGTGCCAGCGGGGGAAGGACAGGGGTTTACGAGCAGTACTTC. Translating it yields CASGGRTGVYEQYF. V gene TRBV7-9 combines with J gene TRBJ2-7; TRBD1 aligns across 9 bases. The germline V gene encodes CDR1 SEHNR and CDR2 FQNEAQ (reference sequence). The CDR3 covers 14 residues. V shed 8 bases, J shed 4 bases, and the junction held 9 bases outside the gene matches.

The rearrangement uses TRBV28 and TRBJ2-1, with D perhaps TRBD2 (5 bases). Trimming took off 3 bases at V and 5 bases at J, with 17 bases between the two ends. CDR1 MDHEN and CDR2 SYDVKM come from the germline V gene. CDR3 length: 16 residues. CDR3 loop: CASSFPYGRGNNEQFF. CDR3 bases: TGTGCCAGCAGTTTTCCTTATGGCAGAGGGAACAATGAGCAGTTCTTC.

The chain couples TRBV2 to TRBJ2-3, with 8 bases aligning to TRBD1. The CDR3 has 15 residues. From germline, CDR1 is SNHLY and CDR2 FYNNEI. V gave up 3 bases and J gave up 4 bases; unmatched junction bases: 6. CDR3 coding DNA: TGTGCCAGCAGTGAGCGGACAGGGACGGCAGATACGCAGTATTTT. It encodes CASSERTGTADTQYF.

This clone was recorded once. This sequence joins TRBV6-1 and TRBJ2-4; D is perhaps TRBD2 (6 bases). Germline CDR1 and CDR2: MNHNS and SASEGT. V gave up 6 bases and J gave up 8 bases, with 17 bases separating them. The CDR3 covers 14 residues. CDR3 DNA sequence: TGTGCCAGCAGGACACCGGGACTGATGTACATTCAGTACTTC. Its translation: CASRTPGLMYIQYF.

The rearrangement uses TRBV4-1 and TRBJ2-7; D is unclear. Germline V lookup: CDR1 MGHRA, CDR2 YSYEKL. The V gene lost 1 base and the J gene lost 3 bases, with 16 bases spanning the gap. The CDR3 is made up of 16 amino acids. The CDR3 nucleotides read TGCGCCAGCAGCCAAGTTCTAGGACCTACCTACTACGAGCAGTACTTC. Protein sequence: CASSQVLGPTYYEQYF.

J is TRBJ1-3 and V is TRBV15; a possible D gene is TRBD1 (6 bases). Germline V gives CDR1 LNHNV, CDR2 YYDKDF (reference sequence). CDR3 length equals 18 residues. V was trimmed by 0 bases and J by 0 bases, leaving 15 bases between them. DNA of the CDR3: TGTGCCACCAGCAGAGATCGGGAGACAGGATACTCTGGAAACACCATATATTTT. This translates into CATSRDRETGYSGNTIYF.

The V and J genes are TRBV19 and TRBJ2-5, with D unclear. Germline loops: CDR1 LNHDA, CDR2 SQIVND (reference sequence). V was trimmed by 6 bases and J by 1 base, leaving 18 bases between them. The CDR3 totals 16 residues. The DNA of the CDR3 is TGTGCCAGTAGCTCTGGCAGGCTAAACCTCCAAGAGACCCAGTACTTC. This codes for CASSSGRLNLQETQYF.

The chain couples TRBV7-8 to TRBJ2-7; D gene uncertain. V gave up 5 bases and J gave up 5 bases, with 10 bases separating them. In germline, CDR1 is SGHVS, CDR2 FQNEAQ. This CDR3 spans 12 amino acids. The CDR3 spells CASSEYLNEQYF. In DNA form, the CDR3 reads TGTGCCAGCAGCGAGTACTTAAACGAGCAGTACTTC.

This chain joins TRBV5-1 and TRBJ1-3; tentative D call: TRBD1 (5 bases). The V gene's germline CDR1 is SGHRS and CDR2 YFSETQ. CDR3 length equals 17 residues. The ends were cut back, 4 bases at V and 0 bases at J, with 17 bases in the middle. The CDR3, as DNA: TGCGCCAGCAGCCCGCTGGGGGGAACCTCCTCTGGAAACACCATATATTTT. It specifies CASSPLGGTSSGNTIYF.

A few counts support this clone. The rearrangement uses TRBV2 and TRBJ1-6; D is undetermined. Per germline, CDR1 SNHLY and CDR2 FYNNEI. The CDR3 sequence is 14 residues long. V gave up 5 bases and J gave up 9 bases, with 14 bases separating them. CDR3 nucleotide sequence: TGTGCCAGCAGTAAAAACATGGACGTTTCACCCCTCCACTTT. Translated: CASSKNMDVSPLHF.

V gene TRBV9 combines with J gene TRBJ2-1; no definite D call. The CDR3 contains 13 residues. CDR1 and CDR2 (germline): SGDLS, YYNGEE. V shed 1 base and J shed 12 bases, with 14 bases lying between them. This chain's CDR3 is CASSVNYLDPQFF. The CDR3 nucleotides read TGTGCCAGCAGCGTAAACTATCTTGACCCGCAGTTCTTC.

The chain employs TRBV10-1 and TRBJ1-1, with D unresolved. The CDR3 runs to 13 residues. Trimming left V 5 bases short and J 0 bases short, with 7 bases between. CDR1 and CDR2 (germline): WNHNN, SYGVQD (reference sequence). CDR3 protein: CASSSVLNTEAFF. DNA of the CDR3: TGCGCCAGCAGTTCGGTTTTGAACACTGAAGCTTTCTTT.